This T cell receptor (beta chain) derives from a study of neurological immune-mediated disorders. Background on the study: For the approximately 35 multiple sclerosis patients, the disease was relapsing-remitting in 31 and secondary progressive in 3. Regarding the study as a whole: Phylogenetic grouping assigned the repertoires of 18 of 34 multiple sclerosis patients to a single cluster of related CDR3 sequences. This cluster may be a repertoire-level signature. The multiple sclerosis repertoire cluster was not associated with any clinical or MRI feature.

In this sample, this clonotype turned up many times. The antigen is not known. 5'RACE with 10-nucleotide random UMIs produced the cDNA. TCRdb re-called the 5' RACE reads with MiXCR, one entry per CDR3 protein. The sample yields roughly 100,000 distinct CDR3 sequences, 3.5% seen once. The CDR3 contains 14 residues. With V trimmed by 9 bases and J by 3 bases, 11 bases remained unmatched. This receptor was obtained from a woman aged 50 to 60 with multiple sclerosis. The chain uses TRBV12-3 or TRBV12-4 and TRBJ2-7; TRBD1 matches at 7 bases. Sequenced: PBMCs. The CDR3 here is CASTRGDSLYEQYF. The CDR3 DNA is TGTGCCAGTACAAGAGGGGACAGTCTCTACGAGCAGTACTTC.